The TCR beta chain described here comes from a study of T cell repertoires in cytomegalovirus infection (dated by TCRdb to between 2018 and 2020). In the study overall: Peptide stimulations targeted recently identified HLA-C-restricted CMV epitopes, whose presentation resists viral immunomodulation, together with well-studied HLA-B-restricted epitopes. Donor HLA type was relevant to the analysis, because carriage of CMV infection together with the matching HLA type was indicated by public TCR beta signatures.

From the cysteine through the phenylalanine, the CDR3 covers 16 amino acids. Only CDR3 DNA is held: 48 bases, read in frame from base 1. The germline V gene encodes CDR1 SGHAT and CDR2 FQNNGV. After removal of 5 bases from V and 6 bases from J, the junction retains 7 bases not matched to a gene. The listed sequencing device is Illumina HiSeq 1500. The public reads were run again by TCRdb, first through fastp at Q25 and then through MiXCR, and only productive beta chains were kept. Each CDR3 protein gets just one entry, which takes the most common genes and DNA from the rows behind it. For this sample there are about 500,000 distinct CDR3 sequences; roughly a third appear just once. The biggest ten clones account for roughly a sixth of the sample. Concerning this clonotype: Its antigen is currently not known. The record has no base qualities; no much larger clone is one base away.

In light of the paper, this sample's treatment or condition label describes: in vitro stimulation with specific CMV peptide epitopes to enrich CMV-specific T cells. Study-wide findings and limitations: In both this cohort and an independent roughly 350-donor cohort, the cumulative frequency of public TCR beta family members distinguished carriers of CMV infection plus the relevant HLA type. In the ex vivo response, HLA-C-restricted CMV-specific TCR beta clonotypes were dominant, and in two of eight donors the single most frequent clonotype came from this HLA-C-restricted group.

Here the sequenced sample was cultured PBMCs, taken from culture after CMV antigen stimulation. The chain employs TRBV11-2 and TRBJ2-2, with 12 middle bases fitting TRBD2. The TCR comes from a human donor in good health (CMV status not recorded). Some clones in this sample may be carry-over from other donors' samples. The CDR3 region reads CASSLQTSGSAGELFF. The DNA sequence is given as TGTGCCAGCAGCCTTCAGACTAGCGGGAGTGCCGGGGAGCTGTTTTTT. The variable domain in full, with residues beyond the CDR3 obtained from the reference TRBV11-2 and TRBJ2-2 genes, is EAGVAQSPRYKIIEKRQSVAFWCNPISGHATLYWYQQILGQGPKLLIQFQNNGVVDDSQLPKDRFSAERLKGVDSTLKIQPAKLEDSAVYLCASSLQTSGSAGELFFGEGSRLTVL.